The 20 T cell receptor beta chains reported below all come from one sample, sequenced in a study of T-cell reconstitution after alpha-beta-depleted transplantation in children. TCRbeta library construction was performed incorporating unique molecular identifiers. Using its own MiXCR run on the PCR reads, TCRdb lists one record per CDR3 protein. The table shows 300,000 to 400,000 distinct CDR3 sequences, with about an eighth occurring only once. Here the sequenced sample was PBMCs, taken from the stem cell graft. These receptors were collected from a human donor who donated a stem cell graft to a child with Fanconi anemia.

In this sample, this clonotype turned up a few times. The chain joins TRBV9 to TRBJ2-3; 7 bases match TRBD1. The CDR3 sequence is 15 residues long. Germline CDR1 and CDR2: SGDLS and YYNGEE. V trimming: 2 bases; J trimming: 2 bases; junction bases outside the gene matches: 5. CDR3 region: CASSVSGQPTDTQYF. CDR3 sequence (DNA): TGTGCCAGCAGCGTCTCGGGACAGCCCACAGATACGCAGTATTTT.

This clonotype was picked up many times. The V and J genes are TRBV10-1 and TRBJ2-1; 9 positions match TRBD1. The length of the CDR3 is 14 residues. CDR1 WNHNN and CDR2 SYGVQD come from the germline V gene (reference sequence). V shed 5 bases, J shed 8 bases, and the junction held 7 bases outside the gene matches. In DNA form, the CDR3 reads TGCGCCAGCAGTTACAGGGGGCCGACGGATGAGCAGTTCTTC. The encoded protein is CASSYRGPTDEQFF.

There are a few counts of this clonotype. The rearrangement joins TRBV28 to TRBJ1-4; D gene uncertain. Trimming removed 6 bases at V and 8 bases at J, with 13 bases between. Per germline, CDR1 MDHEN and CDR2 SYDVKM. This CDR3 has 13 residues. The CDR3 reads CASSGEWREKLFF. The CDR3 nucleotides read TGTGCCAGCAGCGGTGAATGGAGAGAAAAACTGTTTTTT.

This clonotype was observed a few times. The chain has TRBV3-1 and TRBJ2-5, with D possibly matching TRBD2 (5 bases). There are 12 residues in the CDR3. The V end lost 2 bases, the J end lost 5 bases, and 6 bases lay between the germline ends. Germline V gives CDR1 LGHDT, CDR2 YNNKEL (reference sequence). Here the CDR3 DNA reads TGTGCCAGCAGCCAATGGGAGGAGACCCAGTACTTC. It codes for CASSQWEETQYF.

This clonotype was counted ten times or more. CDR3 amino acids: CASTRDRGLSNEQFF. CDR3 sequence (DNA): TGTGCCAGCACCAGGGACAGGGGCTTATCGAATGAGCAGTTCTTC. The chain combines TRBV12-3 or TRBV12-4 with TRBJ2-1; TRBD1 aligns across 10 bases. The CDR3 is 15 amino acids. The V and J ends lost 7 bases and 7 bases, in that order; junction bases with no gene match: 10.

The sample holds a few counts of this clonotype. The V call is TRBV5-1, the J call TRBJ2-5; tentative D call: TRBD1 (5 bases). This CDR3 is 14 amino acids long. Germline CDR1 is SGHRS and CDR2 is YFSETQ. Trimming removed 3 bases from V and 0 bases from J, with 9 bases in between. CDR3 nucleotides: TGCGCCAGCAGCTCGACAGCTAACCAAGAGACCCAGTACTTC. This encodes CASSSTANQETQYF.

The chain couples TRBV5-4 to TRBJ1-2, with a weak D call TRBD1 (6 bases). V was cut by 4 bases and J by 13 bases, with 20 bases left in between. This CDR3 region has 13 residues. Germline-derived CDR1 and CDR2 are SGHNT and YYREEE (reference sequence). CDR3 residues: CASSNRPSGVGTF. The CDR3 bases are TGTGCCAGCAGCAATCGACCCTCAGGGGTTGGCACCTTC. The whole variable domain, filled in from reference TRBV5-4 and TRBJ1-2, reads ETGVTQSPTHLIKTRGQQVTLRCSSQSGHNTVSWYQQALGQGPQFIFQYYREEENGRGNFPPRFSGLQFPNYSSELNVNALELDDSALYLCASSNRPSGVGTFGSGTRLTVV.

The chain combines TRBV7-2 with TRBJ2-5; D remains ambiguous. In germline, CDR1 is SGHTA, CDR2 FQGNSA. The CDR3 consists of 14 residues. Between the trimmed V and J ends, which lost 0 bases and 5 bases, there was a span of 10 bases. The CDR3, as DNA: TGTGCCAGCAGCTTAGCAGTGGTACCGGAGACCCAGTACTTC. It translates to CASSLAVVPETQYF.

J is TRBJ1-1 and V is TRBV11-1, with D maybe TRBD1 (5 bases). The germline V gene has CDR1 SGHAT and CDR2 FQDESV (reference sequence). The CDR3 covers 15 residues. V shed 2 bases and J shed 1 base, with 11 bases lying between them. The CDR3 sequence is CASSLQGAQNTEAFF. The CDR3 nucleotides are TGTGCCAGCAGCTTACAAGGGGCGCAGAACACTGAAGCTTTCTTT.

This clonotype was counted between two and nine times. The genes are TRBV29-1 and TRBJ1-1; D call uncertain. In germline, CDR1 is SQVTM, CDR2 ANQGSEA. The ends were cut back, 0 bases at V and 4 bases at J, with 9 bases in the middle. This CDR3 is 13 amino acids long. CDR3 bases: TGCAGCGTTGAAGACACGCTGACCACTGAAGCTTTCTTT. Its translation: CSVEDTLTTEAFF.

The chain recombines TRBV7-9 with TRBJ1-6; D call uncertain. The length of the CDR3 is 12 residues. CDR1 is SEHNR and CDR2 is FQNEAQ in the germline V gene (reference sequence). V lost 2 bases and J lost 10, with 6 bases in between. CDR3 nucleotide sequence: TGTGCCAGCAGCTTACATGAGTCACCCCTCCACTTT. This gives the protein CASSLHESPLHF.

The genes are TRBV20-1 and TRBJ2-7, with 7 bases aligning to TRBD1. Germline lookup yields CDR1 DFQATT and CDR2 SNEGSKA (reference sequence). V gave up 6 bases and J gave up 4 bases; unmatched junction bases: 9. This CDR3 spans 13 amino acids. The CDR3 reads CSAGRQGSYEQYF. For the CDR3, the DNA is TGCAGTGCGGGGAGACAGGGCAGTTACGAGCAGTACTTC.

In its sample, this clonotype was seen a few times. CDR3 nucleotide sequence: TGTGCCAGCAGTTTACCCCAGACAGGGGACGGCTACACCTTC. Translated, it gives CASSLPQTGDGYTF. The V and J genes are TRBV12-3 or TRBV12-4 and TRBJ1-2, with TRBD1 identical over 8 bases. V trimming: 2 bases; J trimming: 8 bases; junction bases outside the gene matches: 7. The CDR3 totals 14 residues.

This clonotype has a count of ten or more. The chain has TRBV5-1 and TRBJ2-7, with D tentatively TRBD2 (5 bases). Between the trimmed V and J ends, which lost 0 bases and 3 bases, there was a span of 7 bases. The CDR3 runs to 13 residues. Looked up from germline, CDR1 is SGHRS and CDR2 is YFSETQ. Written as DNA, the CDR3 is TGCGCCAGCAGCTTGGGGGAGTTCTACGAGCAGTACTTC. The encoded protein is CASSLGEFYEQYF. The full variable domain, rest sourced from reference TRBV5-1 and TRBJ2-7, is KAGVTQTPRYLIKTRGQQVTLSCSPISGHRSVSWYQQTPGQGLQFLFEYFSETQRNKGNFPGRFSGRQFSNSRSEMNVSTLELGDSALYLCASSLGEFYEQYFGPGTRLTVT.

This sequence joins TRBV12-3 or TRBV12-4 and TRBJ2-5, with 8 bases matching TRBD1. Trimming at V came to 4 bases and at J to 4 bases, leaving 8 bases not matched to a gene. The CDR3 length is 15 residues. The CDR3 DNA reads TGTGCCAGCAGTTCGCAGGGGGCGCGGAGAGAGACCCAGTACTTC. Protein product: CASSSQGARRETQYF.

V gene TRBV15 combines with J gene TRBJ2-3; TRBD2 matches at 9 bases. The CDR3 extends over 14 amino acids. CDR1 is LNHNV, CDR2 YYDKDF, per germline (reference sequence). Unmatched junction bases numbered 5, after V lost 7 bases and J lost 3 bases. The CDR3 nucleotides read TGTGCCACCAATCCTAGCGGGGTAACAGATACGCAGTATTTT. This gives the protein CATNPSGVTDTQYF.

V gene TRBV12-3 or TRBV12-4 combines with J gene TRBJ2-1; 7 nucleotides agree with TRBD1. The CDR3 sequence is 16 residues long. J gave up 4 bases and V 7 bases, and 13 bases lay outside the gene matches. The CDR3 region is CASNNPTGATYNEQFF. The CDR3 DNA sequence: TGTGCCAGCAATAACCCCACAGGGGCAACTTACAATGAGCAGTTCTTC.

V usage is TRBV7-2 and J usage is TRBJ2-3, with 8 bases that match TRBD1. The CDR3 covers 15 residues. The ends lost 2 bases at V and 6 bases at J; junction bases unmatched: 7. Germline V gene sequence: CDR1 SGHTA, CDR2 FQGNSA. CDR3: CASSLQGANVDTQYF. The DNA of the CDR3 is TGTGCCAGCAGCTTACAGGGGGCCAATGTGGATACGCAGTATTTT.

Ten or more counts support this clonotype. The rearrangement links TRBV9 to TRBJ2-5, with D perhaps TRBD2 (6 bases). Looked up from germline, CDR1 is SGDLS and CDR2 is YYNGEE. The V end lost 0 bases, the J end lost 5 bases, and 14 bases lay between the germline ends. This CDR3 region has 15 residues. The CDR3 bases are TGTGCCAGCAGCGTAGCTGGCGGGATGGGGGAGACCCAGTACTTC. Its translation is CASSVAGGMGETQYF.

This clonotype was recorded a few times. CDR3 loop: CASSLGSGGSDTQYF. CDR3 bases: TGTGCCAGCAGCTTAGGAAGCGGGGGGTCGGATACGCAGTATTTT. The rearrangement joins TRBV11-2 to TRBJ2-3, with TRBD2 identical over 9 bases. V gave up 1 base and J gave up 6 bases; unmatched junction bases: 5. Per the germline V gene, CDR1 is SGHAT and CDR2 is FQNNGV. The CDR3 has 15 residues. Using reference TRBV11-2 and TRBJ2-3 for the parts outside the CDR3, the full variable domain is EAGVAQSPRYKIIEKRQSVAFWCNPISGHATLYWYQQILGQGPKLLIQFQNNGVVDDSQLPKDRFSAERLKGVDSTLKIQPAKLEDSAVYLCASSLGSGGSDTQYFGPGTRLTVL.